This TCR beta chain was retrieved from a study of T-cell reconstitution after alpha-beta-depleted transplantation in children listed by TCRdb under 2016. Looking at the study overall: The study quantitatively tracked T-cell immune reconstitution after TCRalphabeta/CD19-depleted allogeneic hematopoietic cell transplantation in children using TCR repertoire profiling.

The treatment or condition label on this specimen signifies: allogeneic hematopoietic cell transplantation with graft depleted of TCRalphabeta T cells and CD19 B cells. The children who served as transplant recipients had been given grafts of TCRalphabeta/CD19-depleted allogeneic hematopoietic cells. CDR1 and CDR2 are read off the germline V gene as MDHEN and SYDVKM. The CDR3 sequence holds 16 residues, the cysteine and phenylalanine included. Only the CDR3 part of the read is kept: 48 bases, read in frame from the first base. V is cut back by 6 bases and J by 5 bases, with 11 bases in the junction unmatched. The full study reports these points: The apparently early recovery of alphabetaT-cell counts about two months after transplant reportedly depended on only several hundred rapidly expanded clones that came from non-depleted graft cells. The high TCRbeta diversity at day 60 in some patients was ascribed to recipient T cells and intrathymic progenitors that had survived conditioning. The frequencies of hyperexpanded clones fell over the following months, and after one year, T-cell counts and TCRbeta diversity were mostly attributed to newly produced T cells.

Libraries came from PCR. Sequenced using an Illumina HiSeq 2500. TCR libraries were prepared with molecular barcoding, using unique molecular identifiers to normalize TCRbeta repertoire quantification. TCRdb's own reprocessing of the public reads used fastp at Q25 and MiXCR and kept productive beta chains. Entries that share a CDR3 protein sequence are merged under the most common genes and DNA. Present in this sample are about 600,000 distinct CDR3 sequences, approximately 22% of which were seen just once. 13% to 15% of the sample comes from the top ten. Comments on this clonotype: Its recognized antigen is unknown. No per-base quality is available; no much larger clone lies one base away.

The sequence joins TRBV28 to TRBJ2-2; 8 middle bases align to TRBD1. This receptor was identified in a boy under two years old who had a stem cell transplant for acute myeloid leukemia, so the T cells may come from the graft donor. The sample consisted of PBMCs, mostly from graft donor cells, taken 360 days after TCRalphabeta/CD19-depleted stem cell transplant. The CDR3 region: CASSRRQGLVTGELFF. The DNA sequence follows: TGTGCCAGCAGCCGACGACAGGGGCTAGTGACCGGGGAGCTGTTTTTT. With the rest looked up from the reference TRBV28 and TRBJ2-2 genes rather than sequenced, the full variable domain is DVKVTQSSRYLVKRTGEKVFLECVQDMDHENMFWYRQDPGLGLRLIYFSYDVKMKEKGDIPEGYSVSREKKERFSLILESASTNQTSMYLCASSRRQGLVTGELFFGEGSRLTVL.